The clone carrying this T cell receptor (beta chain) was recorded only once. Germline lookup yields CDR1 SGHRS and CDR2 YFSETQ. This CDR3 comprises 15 residues. Losses at the gene ends were 5 bases for V and 5 bases for J; bases not matched to a gene: 8. The data belong to a study of blood T cell repertoires in COVID-19. TCRdb's table, derived via immunoSEQ multiplex PCR, lists solely in-frame clones and lacks some. The sample gives over 110,000 clones, roughly 84% of which show up once; 3.5% to 5% is in the top ten. The V call is TRBV5-1, the J call TRBJ2-5, with 11 bases identical to TRBD2. The origin of this receptor is a man aged 50-60 years in a cohort exposed to, infected with or recovered from COVID-19 (not recorded which). Sequences were obtained from PBMCs or T cells enriched from blood (not recorded which). CDR3 in DNA: TGCGCCAGCAGTACTAGCGGGAGAAGGGTTGAGACCCAGTACTTC. Encoded protein: CASSTSGRRVETQYF. Using reference TRBV5-1 and TRBJ2-5 for the parts outside the CDR3, the full variable domain is KAGVTQTPRYLIKTRGQQVTLSCSPISGHRSVSWYQQTPGQGLQFLFEYFSETQRNKGNFPGRFSGRQFSNSRSEMNVSTLELGDSALYLCASSTSGRRVETQYFGPGTRLLVL.